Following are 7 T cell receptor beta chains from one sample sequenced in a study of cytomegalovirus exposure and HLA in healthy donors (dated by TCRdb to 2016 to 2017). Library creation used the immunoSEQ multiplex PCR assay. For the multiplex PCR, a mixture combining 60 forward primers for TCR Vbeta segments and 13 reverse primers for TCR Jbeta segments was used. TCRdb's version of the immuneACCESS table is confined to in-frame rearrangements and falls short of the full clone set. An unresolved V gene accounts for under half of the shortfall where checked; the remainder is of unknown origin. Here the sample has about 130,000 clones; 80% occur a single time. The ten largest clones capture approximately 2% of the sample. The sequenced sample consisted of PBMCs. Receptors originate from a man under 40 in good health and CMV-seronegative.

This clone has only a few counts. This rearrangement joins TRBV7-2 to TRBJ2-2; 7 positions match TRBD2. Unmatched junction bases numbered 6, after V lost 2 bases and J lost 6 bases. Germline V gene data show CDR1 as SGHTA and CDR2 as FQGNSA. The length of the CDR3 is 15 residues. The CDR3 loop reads CASSLRGGDAGELFF. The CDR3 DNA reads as TGTGCCAGCAGCTTAAGGGGAGGGGACGCCGGGGAGCTGTTTTTT.

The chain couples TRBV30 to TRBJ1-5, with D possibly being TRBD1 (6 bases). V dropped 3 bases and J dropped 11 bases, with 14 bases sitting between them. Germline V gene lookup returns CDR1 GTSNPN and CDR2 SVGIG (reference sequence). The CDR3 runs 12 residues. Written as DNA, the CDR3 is TGTGCCTGGAGACAGACAGGCGATGCCCAGCATTTT. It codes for CAWRQTGDAQHF.

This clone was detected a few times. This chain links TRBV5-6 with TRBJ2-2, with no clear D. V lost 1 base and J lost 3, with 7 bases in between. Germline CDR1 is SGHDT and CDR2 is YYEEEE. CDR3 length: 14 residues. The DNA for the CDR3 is TGTGCCAGCAGCTTGATGGCTTACACCGGGGAGCTGTTTTTT. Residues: CASSLMAYTGELFF.

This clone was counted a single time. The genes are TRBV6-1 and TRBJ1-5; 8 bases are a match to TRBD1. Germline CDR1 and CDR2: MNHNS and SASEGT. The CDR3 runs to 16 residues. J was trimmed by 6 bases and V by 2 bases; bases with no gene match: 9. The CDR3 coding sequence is TGTGCCAGCAGTGAATTCCCAGGGGGCAGTTCTCAGCCCCAGCATTTT. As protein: CASSEFPGGSSQPQHF.

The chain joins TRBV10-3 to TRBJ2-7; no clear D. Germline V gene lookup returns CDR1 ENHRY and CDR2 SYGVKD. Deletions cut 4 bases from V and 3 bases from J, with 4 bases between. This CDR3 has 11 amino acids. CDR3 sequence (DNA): TGTGCCATCAGTGCCAGCTACGAGCAGTACTTC. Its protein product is CAISASYEQYF.

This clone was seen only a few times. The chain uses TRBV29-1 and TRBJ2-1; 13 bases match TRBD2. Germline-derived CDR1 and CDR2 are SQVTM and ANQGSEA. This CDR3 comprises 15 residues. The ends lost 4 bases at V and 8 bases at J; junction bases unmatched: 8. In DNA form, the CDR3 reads TGCAGCGTTGCCTGGACTAGCGGGAGCTCGGATGAGCAGTTCTTC. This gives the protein CSVAWTSGSSDEQFF.

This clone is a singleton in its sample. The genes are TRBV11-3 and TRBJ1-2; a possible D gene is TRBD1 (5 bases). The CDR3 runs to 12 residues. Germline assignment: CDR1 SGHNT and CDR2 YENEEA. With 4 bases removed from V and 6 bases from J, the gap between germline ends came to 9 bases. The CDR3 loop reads CASSSWGDGYTF. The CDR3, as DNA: TGTGCCAGCAGCTCTTGGGGGGATGGCTACACCTTC.